This TCR beta chain was sequenced during a study of human T cells and chemical hapten exposure. Study-wide results and limits: Expanded TCRs showed more large CDR3 clusters than pre-sensitization or healthy control sets.

In TCRdb, the RACE reads were re-called with MiXCR into one record per CDR3 protein. The table lists about 300,000 distinct CDR3 sequences, around 5% of them singletons. V lost 5 bases to trimming and J lost 5 bases, with 4 bases between them. Germline V CDR1 and CDR2: MNHEY, SVGEGT. This CDR3 has 11 residues. This clonotype was counted ten times or more. No antigen is known for it. Time point reported: pre-sensitization, week 0. Treatment: therapeutic diphenylcyclopropenone sensitization with weekly scalp DPC. This TCR came from a woman between 18 and 29 years old with alopecia areata. Some clones in this sample may be carry-over from other donors' samples. The sample consisted of whole blood, taken in connection with sensitization to the hapten diphenylcyclopropenone (DPC). The chain is built from TRBV6-2 or TRBV6-3 and TRBJ2-4; D is unresolved. The CDR3 region is CASSDQNIQYF. The CDR3 DNA follows: TGTGCCAGCAGTGACCAAAACATTCAGTACTTC.